This T cell receptor beta chain was profiled in a study of blood T cell repertoires in COVID-19. This CDR3 is built from 13 residues. Germline V lookup: CDR1 MNHNY, CDR2 SVGAGI (reference sequence). Trimming removed 7 bases at V and 3 bases at J, with 12 bases between. In the source study's methods: Amplifying reference gene primers gave estimates of nucleated cell counts. Only in-frame clones appear in the TCRdb table, and some are missing; sequencing was by immunoSEQ multiplex PCR. The V and J calls and the clone size are those of that table, but D and trimming were determined from the DNA. The sample records 200,000 to 250,000 clones, 75% to 90% being singletons.

Sequenced input: peripheral blood. This sequence was found in a woman between 40 and 55 years old with acute or convalescent COVID-19. The chain has TRBV6-6 and TRBJ1-2; D gene unclear. CDR3 sequence (DNA): TGTGCCAGCACTTTGCCAGCGGACTATGGCTACACCTTC. Amino acids: CASTLPADYGYTF.